Listed below are T cell receptor beta chains from one sample, sequenced in a study of blood T cell repertoires in COVID-19. Method: immunoSEQ multiplex PCR; TCRdb's copy keeps in-frame clones and lacks some. The data hold about 110,000 clones, with 84% observed a single time. Sequenced input: peripheral blood. Receptor source: a woman aged 50 to 60 with acute or convalescent COVID-19. CDR3s include the opening cysteine and the closing phenylalanine or tryptophan. D genes are given only for firm matches. Clone size is stated in some rows and not others, as once, few, many or a class when expanded.

abundance: .; v_gene: TRBV5-4; j_gene: TRBJ1-1; d_gene: .; len: 15; CDR3aa: CASSLVYRENTEAFF; CDR3nt: TGTGCCAGCAGCTTGGTCTACAGGGAGAACACTGAAGCTTTCTTT
abundance: .; v_gene: TRBV2; j_gene: TRBJ1-6; d_gene: .; len: 15; CDR3aa: CASVRESSYNSPLHF; CDR3nt: TGTGCCAGCGTGCGGGAAAGCTCCTATAATTCACCCCTCCACTTT
abundance: .; v_gene: TRBV4-2; j_gene: TRBJ2-3; d_gene: .; len: 18; CDR3aa: CASSHELKQGYGTDTQYF; CDR3nt: TGTGCCAGCAGCCATGAACTGAAGCAGGGCTATGGCACAGATACGCAGTATTTT
abundance: .; v_gene: TRBV6-5; j_gene: TRBJ1-6; d_gene: .; len: 15; CDR3aa: CASTRISSYNSPLHF; CDR3nt: TGTGCCAGCACCCGTATCAGCTCCTATAATTCACCCCTCCACTTT
abundance: .; v_gene: TRBV5-1; j_gene: TRBJ1-2; d_gene: TRBD1; len: 14; CDR3aa: CASSLGTGSYGYTF; CDR3nt: TGCGCCAGCAGCTTGGGGACAGGGTCCTATGGCTACACCTTC
abundance: few; v_gene: TRBV30; j_gene: TRBJ1-6; d_gene: TRBD1; len: 13; CDR3aa: CALTGGPNSPLHF; CDR3nt: TGTGCCTTGACAGGGGGCCCAAATTCACCCCTCCACTTT
abundance: .; v_gene: TRBV6-1; j_gene: TRBJ2-2; d_gene: TRBD1; len: 15; CDR3aa: CASSEGTGVTGELFF; CDR3nt: TGTGCCAGCAGTGAAGGGACAGGGGTCACCGGGGAGCTGTTTTTT
abundance: .; v_gene: TRBV18; j_gene: TRBJ1-1; d_gene: .; len: 16; CDR3aa: CASSPSLAGKSTEAFF; CDR3nt: TGTGCCAGCTCACCAAGTTTGGCAGGAAAATCCACTGAAGCTTTCTTT
abundance: .; v_gene: TRBV5-6; j_gene: TRBJ2-1; d_gene: .; len: 14; CDR3aa: CASSLGLRYNEQFF; CDR3nt: TGTGCCAGCAGTTTGGGACTGCGCTACAATGAGCAGTTCTTC
abundance: few; v_gene: TRBV28; j_gene: TRBJ1-5; d_gene: TRBD1; len: 15; CDR3aa: CASSVWTGRLQPQHF; CDR3nt: TGTGCCAGCAGTGTATGGACAGGGCGTTTGCAGCCCCAGCATTTT
abundance: .; v_gene: TRBV23-1; j_gene: TRBJ2-6; d_gene: TRBD1; len: 15; CDR3aa: CASYDRGFGANVLTF; CDR3nt: TGCGCCAGCTATGACAGGGGTTTTGGGGCCAACGTCCTGACTTTC
abundance: .; v_gene: TRBV2; j_gene: TRBJ1-5; d_gene: .; len: 13; CDR3aa: CASTRDLDQPQHF; CDR3nt: TGTGCCAGCACAAGGGACTTGGATCAGCCCCAGCATTTT
abundance: .; v_gene: TRBV5-1; j_gene: TRBJ2-7; d_gene: TRBD1; len: 14; CDR3aa: CASSLGQATYEQYF; CDR3nt: TGCGCCAGCAGCCTCGGACAGGCAACCTACGAGCAGTACTTC
abundance: .; v_gene: TRBV7-2; j_gene: TRBJ1-1; d_gene: .; len: 16; CDR3aa: CASSPSWILSGAEAFF; CDR3nt: TGTGCCAGCAGCCCGTCGTGGATCCTCTCCGGGGCTGAAGCTTTCTTT
abundance: .; v_gene: TRBV6-5; j_gene: TRBJ1-1; d_gene: .; len: 14; CDR3aa: CASSSPLTSTEAFF; CDR3nt: TGTGCCAGCAGTTCACCACTTACCTCAACTGAAGCTTTCTTT
abundance: .; v_gene: TRBV19; j_gene: TRBJ2-1; d_gene: TRBD2; len: 18; CDR3aa: CASSPQAGVPSSYNEQFF; CDR3nt: TGTGCCAGTAGTCCACAAGCGGGGGTCCCGAGCTCCTACAATGAGCAGTTCTTC
abundance: .; v_gene: TRBV6-1; j_gene: TRBJ1-1; d_gene: .; len: 14; CDR3aa: CASSEHRVNTEAFF; CDR3nt: TGTGCCAGCAGTGAACATCGGGTGAACACTGAAGCTTTCTTT
abundance: .; v_gene: TRBV28; j_gene: TRBJ1-1; d_gene: .; len: 14; CDR3aa: CASSPPQQATEAFF; CDR3nt: TGTGCCAGCAGTCCACCCCAACAGGCCACTGAAGCTTTCTTT
abundance: .; v_gene: TRBV3-1/TRBV3-2; j_gene: TRBJ1-6; d_gene: .; len: 17; CDR3aa: CASSQGWAAGPDSPLHF; CDR3nt: TGTGCCAGCAGCCAAGGATGGGCGGCAGGGCCGGATTCACCCCTCCACTTT
abundance: .; v_gene: TRBV2; j_gene: TRBJ2-7; d_gene: TRBD1; len: 13; CDR3aa: CASTRGQKGEQYF; CDR3nt: TGTGCCAGCACGAGGGGGCAAAAGGGGGAGCAGTACTTC
abundance: .; v_gene: TRBV19; j_gene: TRBJ1-2; d_gene: .; len: 15; CDR3aa: CASSVSRAAFYGYTF; CDR3nt: TGTGCCAGTAGTGTAAGCAGGGCCGCTTTCTATGGCTACACCTTC
abundance: .; v_gene: TRBV10-3; j_gene: TRBJ1-1; d_gene: .; len: 12; CDR3aa: CAISGGGLRAFF; CDR3nt: TGTGCCATCAGTGGGGGGGGGCTTCGAGCTTTCTTT
abundance: once; v_gene: TRBV5-1; j_gene: TRBJ2-3; d_gene: .; len: 14; CDR3aa: CASSFGALTDTQYF; CDR3nt: TGCGCCAGCAGCTTTGGAGCACTCACAGATACGCAGTATTTT
abundance: .; v_gene: TRBV5-1; j_gene: TRBJ1-2; d_gene: .; len: 14; CDR3aa: CASSYLDFRYGYTF; CDR3nt: TGCGCCAGCAGTTATTTAGACTTTCGCTATGGCTACACCTTC
abundance: .; v_gene: TRBV6-5; j_gene: TRBJ1-5; d_gene: .; len: 14; CDR3aa: CASSLRDYNQPQHF; CDR3nt: TGTGCCAGCAGTCTCCGGGACTACAATCAGCCCCAGCATTTT
abundance: .; v_gene: TRBV5-6; j_gene: TRBJ2-1; d_gene: .; len: 16; CDR3aa: CASSPNPRSSYNEQFF; CDR3nt: TGTGCCAGCAGCCCTAACCCCCGTAGCTCCTACAATGAGCAGTTCTTC
abundance: .; v_gene: TRBV19; j_gene: TRBJ1-1; d_gene: .; len: 14; CDR3aa: CASSIGRQNTEAFF; CDR3nt: TGTGCCAGTAGTATAGGCAGACAGAACACTGAAGCTTTCTTT
abundance: .; v_gene: TRBV7-6; j_gene: TRBJ2-5; d_gene: TRBD1; len: 15; CDR3aa: CASSPTGGIQETQYF; CDR3nt: TGTGCCAGCAGCCCGACAGGGGGGATCCAAGAGACCCAGTACTTC
abundance: .; v_gene: TRBV6-5; j_gene: TRBJ1-2; d_gene: TRBD1; len: 16; CDR3aa: CASSYSGGQGGYGYTF; CDR3nt: TGTGCCAGCAGTTATTCAGGGGGACAGGGAGGCTATGGCTACACCTTC
abundance: .; v_gene: TRBV19; j_gene: TRBJ1-4; d_gene: TRBD1; len: 14; CDR3aa: CASNKDRGNEKLFF; CDR3nt: TGTGCCAGTAACAAGGACAGGGGAAATGAAAAACTGTTTTTT
abundance: .; v_gene: TRBV7-8; j_gene: TRBJ2-1; d_gene: TRBD2; len: 17; CDR3aa: CASTRVAGGISYNEQFF; CDR3nt: TGTGCCAGCACCAGGGTAGCGGGGGGAATTTCCTACAATGAGCAGTTCTTC
abundance: .; v_gene: TRBV12-5; j_gene: TRBJ1-1; d_gene: .; len: 12; CDR3aa: CASGLVGGIAFF; CDR3nt: TGTGCTAGTGGTTTGGTGGGGGGGATAGCTTTCTTT
abundance: few; v_gene: TRBV19; j_gene: TRBJ2-3; d_gene: .; len: 15; CDR3aa: CASSIRQLSTDTQYF; CDR3nt: TGTGCCAGTAGTATCCGACAGCTAAGCACAGATACGCAGTATTTT
abundance: .; v_gene: TRBV19; j_gene: TRBJ1-5; d_gene: TRBD1; len: 17; CDR3aa: CASGNRPGQGVGQPQHF; CDR3nt: TGTGCCAGTGGGAACCGTCCGGGACAGGGGGTAGGTCAGCCCCAGCATTTT
abundance: .; v_gene: TRBV5-4; j_gene: TRBJ1-2; d_gene: .; len: 10; CDR3aa: CASSFNGYTF; CDR3nt: TGTGCCAGCAGCTTTAATGGCTACACCTTC
abundance: .; v_gene: TRBV11-2; j_gene: TRBJ1-3; d_gene: .; len: 16; CDR3aa: CASSLSLLSSGNTIYF; CDR3nt: TGTGCCAGCAGCTTGAGTCTTCTGAGCTCTGGAAACACCATATATTTT
abundance: .; v_gene: TRBV19; j_gene: TRBJ1-2; d_gene: .; len: 15; CDR3aa: CASSRGPGVYYGYTF; CDR3nt: TGTGCCAGTAGTAGGGGTCCAGGGGTATACTATGGCTACACCTTC
abundance: few; v_gene: TRBV7-3; j_gene: TRBJ2-1; d_gene: TRBD1; len: 15; CDR3aa: CASSSTGGENNEQFF; CDR3nt: TGTGCCAGCAGCTCGACAGGGGGTGAAAACAATGAGCAGTTCTTC
abundance: few; v_gene: TRBV19; j_gene: TRBJ1-1; d_gene: .; len: 13; CDR3aa: CASSMMRNTEAFF; CDR3nt: TGTGCCAGTAGTATGATGAGGAACACTGAAGCTTTCTTT
abundance: .; v_gene: TRBV3-1/TRBV3-2; j_gene: TRBJ1-1; d_gene: .; len: 15; CDR3aa: CASTRAGASNTEAFF; CDR3nt: TGTGCCAGCACCCGGGCAGGGGCCTCGAACACTGAAGCTTTCTTT
abundance: .; v_gene: TRBV18; j_gene: TRBJ2-2; d_gene: .; len: 15; CDR3aa: CTSSPMGGSTGELFF; CDR3nt: TGTACCAGCTCACCAATGGGCGGGTCAACCGGGGAGCTGTTTTTT
abundance: few; v_gene: TRBV7-9; j_gene: TRBJ1-5; d_gene: TRBD1; len: 16; CDR3aa: CASSWDNRGSNQPQHF; CDR3nt: TGTGCCAGCAGCTGGGACAACAGGGGTAGCAATCAGCCCCAGCATTTT
abundance: .; v_gene: TRBV7-3; j_gene: TRBJ2-7; d_gene: .; len: 16; CDR3aa: CASSLTGASDLYEQYF; CDR3nt: TGTGCCAGCAGCTTAACTGGGGCTAGCGATCTCTACGAGCAGTACTTC
abundance: .; v_gene: TRBV27; j_gene: TRBJ2-7; d_gene: .; len: 15; CDR3aa: CASSLSSFSSYEQYF; CDR3nt: TGTGCCAGCAGTCTCTCCTCGTTCTCCTCCTACGAGCAGTACTTC
abundance: .; v_gene: TRBV9; j_gene: TRBJ2-1; d_gene: TRBD2; len: 16; CDR3aa: CASSAREGLSYNEQFF; CDR3nt: TGTGCCAGCAGCGCTCGGGAGGGGTTATCCTACAATGAGCAGTTCTTC
abundance: .; v_gene: TRBV3-1/TRBV3-2; j_gene: TRBJ2-7; d_gene: .; len: 14; CDR3aa: CASQGRDIHYEQYF; CDR3nt: TGTGCCAGCCAGGGCCGGGACATCCACTACGAGCAGTACTTC
abundance: .; v_gene: TRBV10-3; j_gene: TRBJ2-1; d_gene: .; len: 16; CDR3aa: CAITSRTNRSYNEQFF; CDR3nt: TGTGCCATCACTTCTCGGACAAACCGATCCTACAATGAGCAGTTCTTC
abundance: .; v_gene: TRBV28; j_gene: TRBJ2-7; d_gene: .; len: 13; CDR3aa: CASSLNSPYEQYF; CDR3nt: TGTGCCAGCAGTTTAAACAGCCCCTACGAGCAGTACTTC
abundance: .; v_gene: TRBV2; j_gene: TRBJ2-1; d_gene: .; len: 14; CDR3aa: CASRVAEAYNEQFF; CDR3nt: TGTGCCAGCAGGGTAGCGGAGGCTTACAATGAGCAGTTCTTC
abundance: .; v_gene: TRBV11-2; j_gene: TRBJ1-2; d_gene: TRBD1; len: 16; CDR3aa: CASSLESGTGPYGYTF; CDR3nt: TGTGCCAGCAGCCTCGAGTCCGGGACAGGTCCGTATGGCTACACCTTC
abundance: .; v_gene: TRBV2; j_gene: TRBJ2-6; d_gene: .; len: 13; CDR3aa: CASTSSGANVLTF; CDR3nt: TGTGCCAGCACATCCTCTGGGGCCAACGTCCTGACTTTC
abundance: .; v_gene: TRBV9; j_gene: TRBJ1-4; d_gene: .; len: 14; CDR3aa: CASSVGEVRSLLFF; CDR3nt: TGTGCCAGCAGCGTAGGGGAGGTGAGAAGTTTACTGTTTTTT
abundance: few; v_gene: TRBV29-1; j_gene: TRBJ2-4; d_gene: TRBD2; len: 14; CDR3aa: CSAASGGVKNIQYF; CDR3nt: TGCAGCGCAGCCAGCGGGGGGGTCAAAAACATTCAGTACTTC
abundance: once; v_gene: TRBV20-1; j_gene: TRBJ2-7; d_gene: .; len: 11; CDR3aa: CSARRGYEQYF; CDR3nt: TGCAGTGCTCGCCGGGGGTACGAGCAGTACTTC
abundance: .; v_gene: TRBV20-1; j_gene: TRBJ1-2; d_gene: .; len: 10; CDR3aa: CSARDHGGLF; CDR3nt: TGCAGTGCTAGAGATCATGGGGGCCTCTTC
abundance: few; v_gene: TRBV28; j_gene: TRBJ1-5; d_gene: .; len: 14; CDR3aa: CASERQEGNQPQHF; CDR3nt: TGTGCCAGTGAAAGACAGGAGGGCAATCAGCCCCAGCATTTT
abundance: .; v_gene: TRBV6-5; j_gene: TRBJ1-1; d_gene: .; len: 15; CDR3aa: CASTDGGGAGTEAFF; CDR3nt: TGTGCCAGCACGGATGGTGGGGGCGCTGGCACTGAAGCTTTCTTT